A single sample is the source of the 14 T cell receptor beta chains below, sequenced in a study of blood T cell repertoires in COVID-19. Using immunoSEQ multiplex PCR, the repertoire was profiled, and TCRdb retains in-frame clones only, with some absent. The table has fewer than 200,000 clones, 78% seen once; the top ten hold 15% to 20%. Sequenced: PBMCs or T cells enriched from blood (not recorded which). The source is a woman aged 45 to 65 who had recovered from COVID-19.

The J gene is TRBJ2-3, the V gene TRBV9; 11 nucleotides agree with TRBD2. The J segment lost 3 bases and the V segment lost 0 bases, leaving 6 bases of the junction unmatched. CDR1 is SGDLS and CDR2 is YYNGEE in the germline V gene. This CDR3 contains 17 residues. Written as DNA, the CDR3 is TGTGCCAGCAGCGTAGTAGCGGGAGGGATTGCGACAGATACGCAGTATTTT. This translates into CASSVVAGGIATDTQYF.

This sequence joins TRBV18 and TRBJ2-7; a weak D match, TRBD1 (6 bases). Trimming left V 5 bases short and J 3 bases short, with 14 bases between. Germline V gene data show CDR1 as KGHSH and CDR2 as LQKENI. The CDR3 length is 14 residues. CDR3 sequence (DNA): TGTGCCAGCTCAATTCGTCAGGGGTACTACGAGCAGTACTTC. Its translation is CASSIRQGYYEQYF.

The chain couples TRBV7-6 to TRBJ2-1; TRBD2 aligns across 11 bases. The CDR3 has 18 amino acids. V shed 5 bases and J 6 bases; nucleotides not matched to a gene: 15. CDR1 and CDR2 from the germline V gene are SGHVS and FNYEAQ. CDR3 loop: CASSLGLAGGAGVNEQFF. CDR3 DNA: TGTGCCAGCAGCCTTGGCCTAGCGGGAGGAGCCGGGGTCAATGAGCAGTTCTTC.

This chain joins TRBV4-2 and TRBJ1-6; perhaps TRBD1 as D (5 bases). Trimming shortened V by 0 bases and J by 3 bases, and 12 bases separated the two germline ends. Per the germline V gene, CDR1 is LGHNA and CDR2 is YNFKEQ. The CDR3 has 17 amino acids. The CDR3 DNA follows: TGTGCCAGCAGCCAAGACCCCGACAGTCTCTATAATTCACCCCTCCACTTT. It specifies CASSQDPDSLYNSPLHF.

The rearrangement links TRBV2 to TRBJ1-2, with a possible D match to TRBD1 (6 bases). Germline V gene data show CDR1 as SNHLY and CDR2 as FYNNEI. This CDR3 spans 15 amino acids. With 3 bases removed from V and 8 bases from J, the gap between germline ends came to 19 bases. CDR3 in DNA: TGTGCCAGCAGTGACGGACAGTCCTCCCGAGGCGGCTACACCTTC. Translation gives CASSDGQSSRGGYTF.

This chain's CDR3 is CASSLTAAQGGITEAFF. For the CDR3, the DNA is TGTGCCAGCAGCTTAACGGCGGCACAGGGGGGAATTACTGAAGCTTTCTTT. The chain couples TRBV7-3 to TRBJ1-1; TRBD1 aligns across 8 bases. The germline V gene has CDR1 SGHTA and CDR2 FQGTGA. The CDR3 is 17 residues long. The V and J ends lost 0 bases and 5 bases, in that order; junction bases with no gene match: 11. Looking up the rest from reference TRBV7-3 and TRBJ1-1 gives the full variable domain: GAGVSQTPSNKVTEKGKYVELRCDPISGHTALYWYRQSLGQGPEFLIYFQGTGAADDSGLPNDRFFAVRPEGSVSTLKIQRTERGDSAVYLCASSLTAAQGGITEAFFGQGTRLTVV.

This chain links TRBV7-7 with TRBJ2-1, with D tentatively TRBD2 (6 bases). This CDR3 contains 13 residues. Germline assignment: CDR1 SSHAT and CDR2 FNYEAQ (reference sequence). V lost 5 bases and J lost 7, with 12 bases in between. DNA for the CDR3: TGTGCCAGCAGCCCGCTGGGGGGTAATGAGCAGTTCTTC. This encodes CASSPLGGNEQFF. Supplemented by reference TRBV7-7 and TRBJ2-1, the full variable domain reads GAGVSQSPRYKVTKRGQDVTLRCDPISSHATLYWYQQALGQGPEFLTYFNYEAQPDKSGLPSDRFSAERPEGSISTLTIQRTEQRDSAMYRCASSPLGGNEQFFGPGTRLTVL.

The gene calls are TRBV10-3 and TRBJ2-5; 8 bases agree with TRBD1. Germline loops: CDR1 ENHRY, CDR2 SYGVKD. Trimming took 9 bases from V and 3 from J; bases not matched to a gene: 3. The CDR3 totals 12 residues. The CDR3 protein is CAIKGQEETQYF. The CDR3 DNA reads TGTGCCATAAAGGGACAGGAAGAGACCCAGTACTTC.

CDR3 loop: CASRNRATDTQYF. In DNA, the CDR3 is TGTGCCAGCAGGAACAGGGCTACAGATACGCAGTATTTT. The rearrangement links TRBV2 to TRBJ2-3, with D possibly being TRBD1 (6 bases). The germline V gene encodes CDR1 SNHLY and CDR2 FYNNEI. This CDR3 has 13 amino acids. V was shortened by 6 bases and J by 3 bases, with 10 bases between the two germline ends.

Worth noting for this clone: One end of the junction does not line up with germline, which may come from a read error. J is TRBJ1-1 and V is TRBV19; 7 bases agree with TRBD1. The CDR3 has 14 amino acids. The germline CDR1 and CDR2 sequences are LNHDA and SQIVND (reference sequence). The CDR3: CASTPTGRNAEAFF. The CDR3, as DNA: TGTGCCAGTACCCCGACAGGGAGGAACGCTGAAGCTTTCTTT.

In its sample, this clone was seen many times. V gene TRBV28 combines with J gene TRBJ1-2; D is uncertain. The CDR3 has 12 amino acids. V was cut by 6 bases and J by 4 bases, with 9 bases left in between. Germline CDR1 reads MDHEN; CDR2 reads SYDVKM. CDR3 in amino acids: CASRLGLYGYTF. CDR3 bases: TGTGCCAGCAGGTTAGGACTCTATGGCTACACCTTC.

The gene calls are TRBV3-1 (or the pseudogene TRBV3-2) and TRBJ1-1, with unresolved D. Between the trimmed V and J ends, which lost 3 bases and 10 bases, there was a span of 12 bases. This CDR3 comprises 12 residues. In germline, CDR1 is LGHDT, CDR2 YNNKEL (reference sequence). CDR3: CASSHQSGGAFF. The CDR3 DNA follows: TGTGCCAGCAGCCATCAATCCGGAGGAGCTTTCTTT.

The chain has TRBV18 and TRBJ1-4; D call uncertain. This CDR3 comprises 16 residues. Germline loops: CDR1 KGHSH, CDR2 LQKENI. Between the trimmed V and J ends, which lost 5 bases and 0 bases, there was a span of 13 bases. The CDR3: CASSEGIAATNEKLFF. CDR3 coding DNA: TGTGCCAGCTCAGAAGGTATAGCAGCAACTAATGAAAAACTGTTTTTT. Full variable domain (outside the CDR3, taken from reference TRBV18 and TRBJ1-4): NAGVMQNPRHLVRRRGQEARLRCSPMKGHSHVYWYRQLPEEGLKFMVYLQKENIIDESGMPKERFSAEFPKEGPSILRIQQVVRGDSAAYFCASSEGIAATNEKLFFGSGTQLSVL.

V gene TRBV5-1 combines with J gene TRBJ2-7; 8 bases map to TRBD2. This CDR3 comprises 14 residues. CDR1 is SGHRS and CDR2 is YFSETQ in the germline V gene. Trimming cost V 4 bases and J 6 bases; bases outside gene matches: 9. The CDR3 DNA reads TGCGCCAGCAGCGCCAGCGGGAGTCTTTCCGAGCAGTACTTC. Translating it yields CASSASGSLSEQYF.